These 6 T cell receptor beta chains were sequenced from one sample in a study of blood T cell repertoires in COVID-19. Clones were read by immunoSEQ multiplex PCR, and TCRdb kept only the in-frame ones, dropping some. This sample carries over 300,000 clones, about 90% of them seen once, and the ten largest clones take approximately 5.4%. Sample: PBMCs or T cells enriched from blood (not recorded which). The receptors derive from a woman aged 25 to 39 who had recovered from COVID-19.

The chain recombines TRBV18 with TRBJ2-3; no definite D call. The CDR3 covers 15 residues. Germline CDR1 and CDR2: KGHSH and LQKENI. The V end lost 2 bases, the J end lost 2 bases, and 11 bases lay between the germline ends. For the CDR3, the DNA is TGTGCCAGCTCACCATCACCCAGGTCCACAGATACGCAGTATTTT. This encodes CASSPSPRSTDTQYF.

The rearrangement joins TRBV2 to TRBJ2-7; D unclear. The germline CDR1 and CDR2 sequences are SNHLY and FYNNEI. V lost 10 bases, J lost 0 bases, and 10 bases lay in between. The CDR3 spans 12 residues. The CDR3 sequence is CATISSSYEQYF. CDR3 sequence (DNA): TGTGCCACCATTTCGAGCTCCTACGAGCAGTACTTC.

In DNA form, the CDR3 reads TGTGCCAGCAGTTCCCAACCCCTGGGGCACACTGAAGCTTTCTTT. Translation: CASSSQPLGHTEAFF. The J gene is TRBJ1-1, the V gene TRBV6-5; possibly TRBD1 for D (5 bases). Germline V lookup: CDR1 MNHEY, CDR2 SVGAGI. The length of the CDR3 is 15 residues. Trimming shortened V by 4 bases and J by 3 bases, and 15 bases separated the two germline ends.

J is TRBJ2-6 and V is TRBV18, with D tentatively TRBD1 (7 bases). Trimming shortened V by 3 bases and J by 0 bases, and 12 bases separated the two germline ends. The CDR3 is 17 amino acids. CDR1 is KGHSH, CDR2 LQKENI, per germline. The CDR3 spells CASSPTQGGSGANVLTF. The CDR3 bases are TGTGCCAGCTCACCGACGCAGGGGGGCTCTGGGGCCAACGTCCTGACTTTC.

The chain recombines TRBV20-1 with TRBJ1-1, with D uncertain. V lost 5 bases, J lost 5 bases, and 9 bases lay in between. The CDR3 totals 11 residues. Germline V gives CDR1 DFQATT, CDR2 SNEGSKA (reference sequence). The CDR3 spells CSAEPRTEAFF. The CDR3 DNA is TGCAGTGCTGAGCCCCGGACTGAAGCTTTCTTT.

In DNA form, the CDR3 reads TGTGCCAGCAGCTTGGGGGAGGGTTCCTACAATGAGCAGTTCTTC. Protein sequence: CASSLGEGSYNEQFF. The rearrangement links TRBV5-8 to TRBJ2-1; 7 nucleotides agree with TRBD2. With 0 bases clipped from V and 1 base from J, the junction kept 1 base outside the gene matches. Germline assignment: CDR1 SGHTS and CDR2 YDEGEE. This CDR3 region has 15 residues.